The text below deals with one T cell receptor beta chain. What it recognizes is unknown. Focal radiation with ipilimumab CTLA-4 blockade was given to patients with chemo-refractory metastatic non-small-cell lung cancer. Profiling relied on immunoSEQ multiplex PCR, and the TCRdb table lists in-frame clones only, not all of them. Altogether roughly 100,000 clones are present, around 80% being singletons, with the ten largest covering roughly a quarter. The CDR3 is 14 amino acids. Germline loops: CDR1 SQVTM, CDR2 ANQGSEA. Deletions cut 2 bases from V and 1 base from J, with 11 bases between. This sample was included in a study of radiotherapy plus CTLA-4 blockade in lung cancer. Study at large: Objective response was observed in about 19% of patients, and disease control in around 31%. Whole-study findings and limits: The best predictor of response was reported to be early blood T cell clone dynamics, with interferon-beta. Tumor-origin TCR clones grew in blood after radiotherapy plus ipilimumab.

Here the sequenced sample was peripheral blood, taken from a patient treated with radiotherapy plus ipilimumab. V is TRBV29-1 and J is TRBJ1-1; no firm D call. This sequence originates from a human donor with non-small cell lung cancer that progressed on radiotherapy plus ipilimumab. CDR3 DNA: TGCAGCGTTGAAAACGGTCTCCCGAACACTGAAGCTTTCTTT. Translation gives CSVENGLPNTEAFF.